This record concerns one TCR beta chain sequence. The data belong to a study of Ad26.COV2.S vaccination and SARS-CoV-2 variants. The data were produced by immunoSEQ multiplex PCR, yet TCRdb's version contains in-frame clones alone and is incomplete. The sample lists more than 300,000 clones; around 81% were seen once. Documented treatment: some 19 received Ad26.COV2.S at low or high dose, single or two shots; about five received placebo; per-sample allocation not given. Repertoires come from day 63 after the first vaccine or placebo injection. The CDR3 consists of 17 residues. Germline-derived CDR1 and CDR2 are SEHNR and FQNEAQ (reference sequence). After removal of 4 bases from V and 5 bases from J, the junction contained 14 bases not matched to a gene.

The specimen comprised peripheral blood, sampled in a trial of Ad26.COV2.S vaccine versus placebo. V and J are TRBV7-9 and TRBJ1-1, with 9 bases identical to TRBD1. The sequence derives from a person between 18 and 59 years old who received the Ad26.COV2.S COVID-19 vaccine or a placebo. CDR3 bases: TGTGCCAGCAGCTCCGGGACAGGGCGGGCCGGGGGGACTGAAGCTTTCTTT. Translating gives CASSSGTGRAGGTEAFF.